This passage covers 27 T cell receptor beta chains from one sample sequenced in a study of blood T cell repertoires in COVID-19 (TCRdb year 2020). Receptors were amplified or captured by the immunoSEQ multiplex PCR assay. TCRdb provides this immuneACCESS table in a form limited to in-frame rearrangements. Some clones are lacking; in checked studies, under half of them reflect an unresolved V gene, and why the rest are absent is not known. This sample lists some 95,000 clones; 80% were detected once. The ten largest clones represent roughly 8.6% of the sample. The sequenced sample was peripheral blood. The receptors originated from a middle-aged man who had recovered from COVID-19.

V usage is TRBV6-5 and J usage is TRBJ1-5; 7 bases are a match to TRBD1. Germline lookup yields CDR1 MNHEY and CDR2 SVGAGI. V dropped 8 bases and J dropped 0; count of bases not matched to a gene: 7. This CDR3 is built from 15 residues. CDR3 protein: CASHRGGYSNQPQHF. CDR3 DNA: TGTGCCAGCCACAGGGGCGGTTATAGCAATCAGCCCCAGCATTTT.

Only one count was recorded for this clone. The CDR3 is CASSPRTSGSEQFF. In DNA, the CDR3 is TGTGCCAGCAGCCCTCGGACTAGCGGGAGTGAGCAGTTCTTC. The chain has TRBV7-2 and TRBJ2-1; TRBD2 matches at 13 bases. The CDR3 sequence is 14 residues long. Germline V gene data show CDR1 as SGHTA and CDR2 as FQGNSA. V trimming: 5 bases; J trimming: 9 bases; junction bases outside the gene matches: 4.

This clone was detected only a few times. The V and J genes are TRBV7-3 and TRBJ1-1, with a tentative D call TRBD1 (6 bases). The CDR3 extends over 16 amino acids. Germline V CDR1 and CDR2: SGHTA, FQGTGA. V lost 6 bases, J lost 3 bases, and 20 bases lay in between. DNA for the CDR3: TGTGCCAGCAGTCGAAACGACAGGTTTAGGGACACTGAAGCTTTCTTT. The encoded protein is CASSRNDRFRDTEAFF.

This clone was picked up one time. CDR3 nucleotide sequence: TGTGCCAGCAGCCTGGGACTAGCGGGAGATAACACCGGGGAGCTGTTTTTT. It yields the protein CASSLGLAGDNTGELFF. The V gene is TRBV3-1 (or the pseudogene TRBV3-2), the J gene TRBJ2-2, with 14 bases matching TRBD2. CDR3 length: 17 amino acids. The junction had 3 bases not matched to a gene; V was cut back by 4 bases and J by 2 bases. CDR1 and CDR2 from the germline V gene are LGHDT and YNNKEL (reference sequence).

This clone has only one observation. The V gene is TRBV5-6, the J gene TRBJ2-3, with D possibly matching TRBD1 (6 bases). From germline, CDR1 is SGHDT and CDR2 YYEEEE. V gave up 4 bases and J gave up 4 bases, with 13 bases separating them. The CDR3 length is 14 residues. CDR3 region: CASSQGRKADTQYF. The CDR3 DNA reads as TGTGCCAGCAGCCAGGGGAGAAAGGCAGATACGCAGTATTTT.

The chain carries TRBV15 and TRBJ2-1; 13 nucleotides match TRBD2. The CDR3 sequence is 19 residues long. From germline, CDR1 is LNHNV and CDR2 YYDKDF (reference sequence). V was clipped by 1 base and J by 4 bases; unmatched bases: 10. The CDR3 region is CATSRGLAGGSGAYNEQFF. The CDR3 nucleotides read TGTGCCACCAGCAGAGGACTAGCGGGAGGTTCGGGAGCTTACAATGAGCAGTTCTTC.

This rearrangement joins TRBV5-1 to TRBJ2-7; 7 nucleotides agree with TRBD2. CDR1 and CDR2 from the germline V gene are SGHRS and YFSETQ. The CDR3 covers 15 residues. With V trimmed by 0 bases and J by 4 bases, 7 bases remained unmatched. The CDR3 DNA is TGCGCCAGCAGCTTGGTTACGGGAGGAGGGTACGAGCAGTACTTC. It translates to CASSLVTGGGYEQYF.

This clone showed up just once. The rearrangement joins TRBV12-3 or TRBV12-4 to TRBJ2-7; no definite D call. V dropped 3 bases and J dropped 6 bases, with 6 bases sitting between them. This CDR3 has 11 residues. CDR3 in DNA: TGTGCCAGCAGTTTGTCACTCGAGCAGTACTTC. It is translated as CASSLSLEQYF.

The chain is built from TRBV11-2 and TRBJ2-5; 9 positions match TRBD2. With V trimmed by 4 bases and J by 2 bases, 8 bases remained unmatched. CDR1 is SGHAT and CDR2 is FQNNGV in the germline V gene. The CDR3 covers 16 residues. The CDR3 reads CASSSGLAGGQETQYF. CDR3 coding DNA: TGTGCCAGCAGCTCGGGACTAGCTGGGGGACAAGAGACCCAGTACTTC.

This clone was seen just once. The V and J genes are TRBV5-1 and TRBJ2-2; 13 bases fit TRBD2. The junction had 5 bases not matched to a gene; V was cut back by 2 bases and J by 1 base. Germline-derived CDR1 and CDR2 are SGHRS and YFSETQ. This CDR3 spans 18 amino acids. In DNA form, the CDR3 reads TGCGCCAGCAGCTTACGGACTAGCGGGAGTAGGAACACCGGGGAGCTGTTTTTT. The encoded protein is CASSLRTSGSRNTGELFF.

This clone occurred a few times. This chain uses TRBV12-5 with TRBJ1-2; 7 bases align to TRBD1. V was pared by 2 bases and J by 7 bases, with 10 bases of the junction left unmatched. CDR3 length: 15 amino acids. Germline V CDR1 and CDR2: LGHNT, FRNRAP. The CDR3 protein is CASGLRAGQVGGYTF. The CDR3 DNA reads as TGTGCTAGTGGTTTGCGGGCAGGACAGGTCGGTGGCTACACCTTC. The full variable domain, with the rest looked up from reference TRBV12-5 and TRBJ1-2, is DARVTQTPRHKVTEMGQEVTMRCQPILGHNTVFWYRQTMMQGLELLAYFRNRAPLDDSGMPKDRFSAEMPDATLATLKIQPSEPRDSAVYFCASGLRAGQVGGYTFGSGTRLTVV.

For the CDR3, the DNA is TGTGCCAGTATACATTCTCGGAGGGGGGGTGAAAAACTGTTTTTT. Its translation: CASIHSRRGGEKLFF. The rearrangement joins TRBV19 to TRBJ1-4; D is perhaps TRBD1 (6 bases). The CDR3 spans 15 residues. V gave up 7 bases and J gave up 7 bases, with 19 bases separating them. Germline CDR1 and CDR2: LNHDA and SQIVND (reference sequence).

This clone came up a few times. This chain connects TRBV19 to TRBJ2-7; no firm D call. V lost 1 base, J lost 5 bases, and 15 bases lay in between. CDR3 length: 15 amino acids. Germline CDR1 and CDR2: LNHDA and SQIVND (reference sequence). In nucleotides, the CDR3 is TGTGCCAGTAGTATAGCCCCTGTGCAAGCGCACGAGCAGTACTTC. It codes for CASSIAPVQAHEQYF. Supplemented by reference TRBV19 and TRBJ2-7, the full variable domain reads DGGITQSPKYLFRKEGQNVTLSCEQNLNHDAMYWYRQDPGQGLRLIYYSQIVNDFQKGDIAEGYSVSREKKESFPLTVTSAQKNPTAFYLCASSIAPVQAHEQYFGPGTRLTVT.

The chain combines TRBV5-6 with TRBJ1-5; maybe TRBD1 (6 bases). Germline CDR1 is SGHDT and CDR2 is YYEEEE. Between the trimmed V and J ends, which lost 0 bases and 6 bases, there was a span of 16 bases. CDR3 length: 16 residues. The CDR3 spells CASSLERGGSSQPQHF. The CDR3 coding sequence is TGTGCCAGCAGCTTGGAGAGAGGGGGTAGTAGTCAGCCCCAGCATTTT.

The V gene is TRBV7-2, the J gene TRBJ2-2; the match to TRBD2 covers 13 bases. Germline CDR1 reads SGHTA; CDR2 reads FQGNSA. The CDR3 is 16 amino acids. Losses at the gene ends were 6 bases for V and 7 bases for J; bases not matched to a gene: 8. CDR3 coding DNA: TGTGCCAGCAGGGCGGGACTAGCGGGAAGGATCGGGGAGCTGTTTTTT. This gives the protein CASRAGLAGRIGELFF. Full variable domain (rest looked up from reference TRBV7-2 and TRBJ2-2): GAGVSQSPSNKVTEKGKDVELRCDPISGHTALYWYRQSLGQGLEFLIYFQGNSAPDKSGLPSDRFSAERTGGSVSTLTIQRTQQEDSAVYLCASRAGLAGRIGELFFGEGSRLTVL.

The gene calls are TRBV4-3 and TRBJ1-2; no clear D. Trimming removed 0 bases from V and 6 bases from J, with 17 bases in between. Germline-derived CDR1 and CDR2 are LGHNA and YSLEER. The CDR3 consists of 16 residues. This CDR3 is CASSQETTSRGNGYTF. The CDR3 region has the DNA TGCGCCAGCAGCCAAGAGACAACTTCAAGAGGGAATGGCTACACCTTC.

The V and J genes are TRBV19 and TRBJ2-7; D remains unclear. V was pared by 3 bases and J by 0 bases, with 9 bases between. The germline V gene has CDR1 LNHDA and CDR2 SQIVND (reference sequence). This CDR3 spans 14 amino acids. In DNA, the CDR3 is TGTGCCAGTAGTATGAATCAGTTCTCCTACGAGCAGTACTTC. This gives the protein CASSMNQFSYEQYF.

This chain joins TRBV5-4 and TRBJ1-1, with 9 positions matching TRBD1. Per germline, CDR1 SGHNT and CDR2 YYREEE (reference sequence). V was clipped by 2 bases and J by 3 bases; unmatched bases: 2. The CDR3 is 14 amino acids. The CDR3 loop is CASSFDRGYTEAFF. DNA for the CDR3: TGTGCCAGCAGCTTCGACAGGGGGTACACTGAAGCTTTCTTT.

The chain is built from TRBV28 and TRBJ1-2; D remains ambiguous. V shed 4 bases and J shed 4 bases, with 4 bases lying between them. CDR1 MDHEN and CDR2 SYDVKM come from the germline V gene. The CDR3 loop spans 11 amino acids. The CDR3 DNA sequence: TGTGCCAGCAGTTACAGCTATGGCTACACCTTC. Its translation: CASSYSYGYTF.

The chain couples TRBV6-5 to TRBJ2-3; D is possibly TRBD2 (6 bases). CDR1 MNHEY and CDR2 SVGAGI come from the germline V gene. V was pared by 6 bases and J by 5 bases, with 15 bases between. This CDR3 contains 14 residues. The CDR3 coding sequence is TGTGCCAGCAGCCGCGGGGTGGTGGGAGATACGCAGTATTTT. It codes for CASSRGVVGDTQYF.

The V and J genes are TRBV5-4 and TRBJ1-3; D is unresolved. The germline gives CDR1 SGHNT, CDR2 YYREEE (reference sequence). The CDR3 extends over 14 amino acids. The V end lost 4 bases, the J end lost 3 bases, and 11 bases lay between the germline ends. The CDR3 spells CASSLRLGGNTIYF. The CDR3 region has the DNA TGTGCCAGCAGCCTAAGACTTGGTGGAAACACCATATATTTT.

This clone was observed a few times. An end of the junction does not agree with germline; a read error may underlie this. This chain connects TRBV2 to TRBJ1-5; tentative D call: TRBD1 (6 bases). In germline, CDR1 is SNHLY, CDR2 FYNNEI. This CDR3 has 14 residues. In DNA form, the CDR3 reads TGTGCCAGCAGCGAAGCACAGGGATGGGAGCCCCAGCATTTT. It yields the protein CASSEAQGWEPQHF.

This sequence joins TRBV11-3 and TRBJ1-1, with 7 positions matching TRBD1. V shed 2 bases, J shed 3 bases, and the junction held 3 bases outside the gene matches. This CDR3 region has 14 residues. CDR1 and CDR2 (germline): SGHNT, YENEEA. This CDR3 reads CASSLNRGDTEAFF. CDR3 nucleotides: TGTGCCAGCAGCTTAAACAGGGGAGACACTGAAGCTTTCTTT.

This clone has just one count. This chain links TRBV11-1 with TRBJ2-7, with TRBD1 identical over 9 bases. Germline V lookup: CDR1 SGHAT, CDR2 FQDESV (reference sequence). The CDR3 is 14 amino acids. The trim removed 0 bases at V and 6 bases at J, leaving 3 bases unmatched. The CDR3 sequence is CASSLAGTGTEQYF. DNA of the CDR3: TGTGCCAGCAGCTTAGCCGGGACAGGGACCGAGCAGTACTTC.

The gene calls are TRBV30 and TRBJ1-5; the D gene is possibly TRBD1 (5 bases). With 3 bases removed from V and 5 bases from J, the gap between germline ends came to 8 bases. The germline CDR1 and CDR2 sequences are GTSNPN and SVGIG (reference sequence). The CDR3 runs to 12 residues. The chain's CDR3 is CAWSWGDQPQHF. The CDR3 nucleotides read TGTGCCTGGAGCTGGGGGGATCAGCCCCAGCATTTT.

The chain recombines TRBV7-3 with TRBJ1-3; D is unclear. Germline loops: CDR1 SGHTA, CDR2 FQGTGA. The V end lost 4 bases, the J end lost 4 bases, and 11 bases lay between the germline ends. The length of the CDR3 is 14 residues. The DNA for the CDR3 is TGTGCCAGCAGCTCCGACGGACTCGGAAACACCATATATTTT. Protein product: CASSSDGLGNTIYF.

This clone has a single count. The V call is TRBV14, the J call TRBJ1-2, with unresolved D. This CDR3 region has 13 residues. The germline CDR1 and CDR2 sequences are SGHDN and FVKESK. V was clipped by 0 bases and J by 2 bases, with 4 bases between them. This chain's CDR3 is CASSQDRNYGYTF. CDR3 nucleotides: TGTGCCAGCAGCCAAGACAGGAACTATGGCTACACCTTC.